The entry below describes one T cell receptor beta chain. What it binds is unknown. The sample comes from a study of response to subunit inactivated influenza vaccine. General study findings and limits: It was suggested by the authors that few new T cells are recruited by each seasonal influenza vaccination.

TCRdb re-called the RT-PCR reads with MiXCR, one entry per CDR3 protein. This sample carries more than 600,000 distinct CDR3 sequences, roughly 18% of them seen once, and the ten largest clones take about a tenth. Germline V CDR1 and CDR2: SEHNR, FQNEAQ (reference sequence). Trimming shortened V by 2 bases and J by 7 bases, and 8 bases separated the two germline ends. The CDR3 loop spans 13 amino acids. The clonotype was recovered from a man aged 50-59 years who received an inactivated influenza vaccine. The rearrangement links TRBV7-9 to TRBJ2-2; weak D call: TRBD2 (5 bases). Specimen: PBMCs from blood, collected roughly 5 days after vaccination. CDR3 in amino acids: CASSLLAFGELFF. CDR3 bases: TGTGCCAGCAGCTTACTAGCCTTCGGGGAGCTGTTTTTT.